This T cell receptor beta chain was identified during a study of cytomegalovirus exposure and HLA in healthy donors. This CDR3 is 15 amino acids long. V lost 3 bases to trimming and J lost 3 bases, with 15 bases between them. Germline values: CDR1 SGDLS, CDR2 YYNGEE. Study findings and constraints: The authors considered a cluster of highly shared sequence variants likely to be a sequencing artifact. Beyond CMV serostatus, there was no information to go on about immune exposure.

Of note for this clone: Its antigen is unknown.

60 Vbeta and 13 Jbeta primers were used in PCR. TCRdb keeps only in-frame clones here, not all; method: immunoSEQ multiplex PCR. The sample carries some 180,000 clones, approximately 85% recorded once. This rearrangement joins TRBV9 to TRBJ1-1; maybe TRBD1 (5 bases). The clonotype was recovered from a woman aged 50 to 60 in good health and CMV-seronegative. Sequencing input: PBMCs. CDR3 nucleotide sequence: TGTGCCAGCAGCGCCACAGGTACCACAGACACTGAAGCTTTCTTT. It yields the protein CASSATGTTDTEAFF. Full variable domain (outside the CDR3, taken from reference TRBV9 and TRBJ1-1): DSGVTQTPKHLITATGQRVTLRCSPRSGDLSVYWYQQSLDQGLQFLIQYYNGEERAKGNILERFSAQQFPDLHSELNLSSLELGDSALYFCASSATGTTDTEAFFGQGTRLTVV.